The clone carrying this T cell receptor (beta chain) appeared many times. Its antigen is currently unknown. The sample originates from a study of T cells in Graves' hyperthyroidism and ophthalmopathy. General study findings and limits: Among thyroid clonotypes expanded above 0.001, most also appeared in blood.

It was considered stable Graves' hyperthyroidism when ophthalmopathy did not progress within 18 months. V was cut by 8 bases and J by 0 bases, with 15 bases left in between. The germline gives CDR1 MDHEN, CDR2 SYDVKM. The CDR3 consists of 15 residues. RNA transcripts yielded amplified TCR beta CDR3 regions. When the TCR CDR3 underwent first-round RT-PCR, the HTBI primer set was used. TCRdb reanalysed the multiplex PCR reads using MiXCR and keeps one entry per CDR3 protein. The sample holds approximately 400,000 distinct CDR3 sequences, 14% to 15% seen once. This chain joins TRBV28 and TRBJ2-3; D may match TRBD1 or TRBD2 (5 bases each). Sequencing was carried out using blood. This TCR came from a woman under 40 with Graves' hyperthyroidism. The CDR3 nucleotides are TGTGCCAGCGGGGACGTGTTGACTAGCACAGATACGCAGTATTTT. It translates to CASGDVLTSTDTQYF. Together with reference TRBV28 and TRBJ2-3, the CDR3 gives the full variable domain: DVKVTQSSRYLVKRTGEKVFLECVQDMDHENMFWYRQDPGLGLRLIYFSYDVKMKEKGDIPEGYSVSREKKERFSLILESASTNQTSMYLCASGDVLTSTDTQYFGPGTRLTVL.